This T cell receptor beta chain was identified during a study of early T cells in non-severe SARS-CoV-2 infection. Study information: Whole-blood bulk RNA, unsorted, was sequenced, and chains were unpaired.

This clonotype was observed many times. What it recognizes is unknown. General study results and limits: Comparison of clonotypes with VDJdb favored anti-spike CD8 responses while missing private and CD4 specificities.

Germline-derived CDR1 and CDR2 are KGHSH and LQKENI. This CDR3 region has 12 residues. Deletions cut 8 bases from V and 9 bases from J, with 17 bases between. Each CDR3 protein gets one entry after TCRdb re-called the 5' RACE reads with MiXCR. This table has about 90,000 distinct CDR3 sequences, over 9.5% appearing once. The specimen was whole blood, collected at baseline. V gene TRBV18 combines with J gene TRBJ2-7, with D possibly being TRBD1 (6 bases). The clonotype was recovered from an adult who was a healthcare worker with PCR-confirmed SARS-CoV-2 infection or an uninfected control (not recorded which). The CDR3 DNA reads as TGTGCCAGCGCCGCAAGACAGGACGGGCAGTACTTC. It encodes CASAARQDGQYF.